This T cell receptor (beta chain) was found in a study of cytomegalovirus exposure and HLA in healthy donors. Study results and limitations: Reportedly, TCR beta sequences accurately predicted HLA-A and HLA-B alleles in most subjects. After further analysis at a later stage, roughly 15,000 TCR beta sequences were associated with HLA alleles at 0.05 false discovery rate.

The V gene's germline CDR1 is SGHDT and CDR2 YYEEEE. The V gene end was trimmed by 4 bases and the J gene end by 3 bases; junction bases not matched to a gene: 6. This CDR3 is 15 amino acids long. PCR employed 60 Vbeta and 13 Jbeta primers. Some clones are missing from TCRdb's copy, which holds only in-frame ones; the method was immunoSEQ multiplex PCR. The sample shows 84,000 or so clones, less than 65% of them seen only once. On this clone itself: Its antigen is unknown.

This sequence was found in a woman aged 30 to 39 in good health and CMV-seropositive. Source material: PBMCs. This chain joins TRBV5-6 and TRBJ2-3; 9 positions agree with TRBD1. CDR3 coding DNA: TGTGCCAGCAGCGTGACCGGGACAGGGACAGATACGCAGTATTTT. Amino acid sequence: CASSVTGTGTDTQYF.